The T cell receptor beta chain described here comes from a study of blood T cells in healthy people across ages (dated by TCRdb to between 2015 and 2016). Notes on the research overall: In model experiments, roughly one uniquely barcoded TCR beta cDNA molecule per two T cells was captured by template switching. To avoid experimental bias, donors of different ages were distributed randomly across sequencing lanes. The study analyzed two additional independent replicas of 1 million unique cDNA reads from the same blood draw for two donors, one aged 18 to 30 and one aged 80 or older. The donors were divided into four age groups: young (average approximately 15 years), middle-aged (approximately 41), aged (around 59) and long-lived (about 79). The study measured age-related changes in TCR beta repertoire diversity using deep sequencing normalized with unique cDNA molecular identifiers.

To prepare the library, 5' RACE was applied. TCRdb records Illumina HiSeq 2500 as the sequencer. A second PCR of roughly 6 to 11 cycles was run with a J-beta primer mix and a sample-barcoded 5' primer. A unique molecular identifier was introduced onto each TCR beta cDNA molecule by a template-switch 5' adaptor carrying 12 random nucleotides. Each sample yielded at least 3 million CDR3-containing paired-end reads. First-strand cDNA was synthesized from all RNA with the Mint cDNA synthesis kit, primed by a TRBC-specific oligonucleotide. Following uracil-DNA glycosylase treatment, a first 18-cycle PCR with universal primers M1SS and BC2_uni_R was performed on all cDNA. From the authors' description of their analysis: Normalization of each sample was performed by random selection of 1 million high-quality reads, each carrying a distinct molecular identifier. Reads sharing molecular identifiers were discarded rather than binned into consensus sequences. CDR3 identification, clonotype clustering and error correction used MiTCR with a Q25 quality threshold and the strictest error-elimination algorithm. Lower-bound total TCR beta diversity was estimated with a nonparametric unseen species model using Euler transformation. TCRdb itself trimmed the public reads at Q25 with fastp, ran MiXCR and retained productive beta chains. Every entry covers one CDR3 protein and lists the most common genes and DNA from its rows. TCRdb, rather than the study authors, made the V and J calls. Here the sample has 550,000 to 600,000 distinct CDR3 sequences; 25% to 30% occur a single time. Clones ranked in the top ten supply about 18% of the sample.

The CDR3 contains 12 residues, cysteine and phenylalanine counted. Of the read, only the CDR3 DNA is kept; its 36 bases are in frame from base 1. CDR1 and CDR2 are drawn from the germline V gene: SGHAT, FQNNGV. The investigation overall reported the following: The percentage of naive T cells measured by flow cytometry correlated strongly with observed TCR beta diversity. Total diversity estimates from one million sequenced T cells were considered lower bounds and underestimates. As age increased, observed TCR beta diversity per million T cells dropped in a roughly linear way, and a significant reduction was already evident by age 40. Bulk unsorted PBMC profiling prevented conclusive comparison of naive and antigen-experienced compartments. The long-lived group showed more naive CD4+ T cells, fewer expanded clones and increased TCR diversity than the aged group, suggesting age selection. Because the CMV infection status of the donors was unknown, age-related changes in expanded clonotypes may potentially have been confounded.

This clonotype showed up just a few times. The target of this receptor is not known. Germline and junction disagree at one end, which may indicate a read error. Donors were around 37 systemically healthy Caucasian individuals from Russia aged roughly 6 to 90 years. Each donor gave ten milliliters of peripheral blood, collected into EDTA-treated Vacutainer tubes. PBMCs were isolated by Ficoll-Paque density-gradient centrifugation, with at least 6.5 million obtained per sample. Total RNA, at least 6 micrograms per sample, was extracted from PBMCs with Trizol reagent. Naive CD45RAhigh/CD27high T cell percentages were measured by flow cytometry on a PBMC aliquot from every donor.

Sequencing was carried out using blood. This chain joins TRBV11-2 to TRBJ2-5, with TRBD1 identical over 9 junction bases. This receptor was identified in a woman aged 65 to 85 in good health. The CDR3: CASSPLRDRAHF. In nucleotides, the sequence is TGTGCCAGCAGCCCACTTCGGGACAGGGCTCACTTC.